This T cell receptor (beta chain) was sequenced during a study of cytomegalovirus exposure and HLA in healthy donors. The PCR made use of 60 Vbeta and 13 Jbeta primers. Produced via immunoSEQ multiplex PCR; TCRdb's table is partial and in-frame only. The table has some 74,000 clones, 50% to 80% seen once. This CDR3 has 14 amino acids. V was trimmed by 2 bases and J by 0 bases, leaving 7 bases between them. Germline V gives CDR1 ENHRY, CDR2 SYGVKD. The V call is TRBV10-3, the J call TRBJ1-1; D is ambiguous. The TCR sequence derives from a man between 35 and 55 years old in good health and CMV-seropositive. Sequencing was carried out using PBMCs. The CDR3 here is CAISEGNMNTEAFF. The CDR3 DNA sequence: TGTGCCATCAGTGAGGGTAACATGAACACTGAAGCTTTCTTT.